Presented here are 10 T cell receptor beta chains from one specimen sequenced in a study of CD8 T cells in ankylosing spondylitis. TCRdb re-derived calls from the 5' RACE reads in MiXCR, one entry per CDR3 protein. This sample carries about 160,000 distinct CDR3 sequences, under 45% of them seen once, and the ten largest clones take over 12%. What was sequenced was synovial fluid, either unsorted or a sorted T cell fraction (not recorded which). The receptors were gathered from a male donor with ankylosing spondylitis.

This clonotype has only a few counts. V and J are TRBV30 and TRBJ1-1; D is perhaps TRBD1 (5 bases). Germline assignment: CDR1 GTSNPN and CDR2 SVGIG (reference sequence). The CDR3 runs to 13 residues. V dropped 2 bases and J dropped 4 bases, with 11 bases sitting between them. The CDR3 nucleotides read TGTGCCTGGAGTCCGGGCAGGGCCACTGAAGCTTTCTTT. Its protein is CAWSPGRATEAFF.

This clonotype appeared a few times. The chain links TRBV7-2 to TRBJ2-7, with 8 bases aligning to TRBD2. The V segment lost 7 bases and the J segment 2 bases; nucleotides outside the gene matches: 7. This CDR3 is built from 14 residues. Germline CDR1 reads SGHTA; CDR2 reads FQGNSA. CDR3 sequence reads: CASNRAGAPYEQYF. The CDR3, as DNA: TGTGCCAGCAACCGAGCGGGGGCCCCCTACGAGCAGTACTTC. Using reference TRBV7-2 and TRBJ2-7 for the parts outside the CDR3, the full variable domain is GAGVSQSPSNKVTEKGKDVELRCDPISGHTALYWYRQSLGQGLEFLIYFQGNSAPDKSGLPSDRFSAERTGGSVSTLTIQRTQQEDSAVYLCASNRAGAPYEQYFGPGTRLTVT.

This chain joins TRBV7-9 and TRBJ1-1; D is uncertain. This CDR3 contains 15 residues. From germline, CDR1 is SEHNR and CDR2 FQNEAQ (reference sequence). Trimming removed 1 base from V and 10 bases from J, with 19 bases in between. The chain's CDR3 is CASSLGPLGSVVAFF. CDR3 sequence (DNA): TGTGCCAGCAGCTTAGGACCCCTTGGTTCAGTAGTAGCTTTCTTT. Variable domain in full (rest from reference TRBV7-9 and TRBJ1-1): DTGVSQNPRHKITKRGQNVTFRCDPISEHNRLYWYRQTLGQGPEFLTYFQNEAQLEKSRLLSDRFSAERPKGSFSTLEIQRTEQGDSAMYLCASSLGPLGSVVAFFGQGTRLTVV.

This sequence joins TRBV4-2 and TRBJ2-3, with D maybe TRBD1 (5 bases). The CDR3 is 16 amino acids. Trimming removed 4 bases from V and 2 bases from J, with 16 bases in between. Germline assignment: CDR1 LGHNA and CDR2 YNFKEQ. In DNA, the CDR3 is TGTGCCAGCAGCCCGACAGCCCCACCGGCCACAGATACGCAGTATTTT. It encodes CASSPTAPPATDTQYF.

This rearrangement joins TRBV7-2 to TRBJ2-7; 7 bases align to TRBD1. The CDR3 runs to 15 residues. From germline, CDR1 is SGHTA and CDR2 FQGNSA. Trimming removed 4 bases from V and 3 bases from J; junction bases left unmatched: 9. The CDR3 sequence: CASSWGRGTFYEQYF. In DNA, the CDR3 is TGTGCCAGCAGCTGGGGCAGGGGGACATTCTACGAGCAGTACTTC.

This clonotype has more than one count but fewer than ten. The chain couples TRBV20-1 to TRBJ2-7; TRBD1 matches at 9 bases. The ends lost 6 bases at V and 5 bases at J; junction bases unmatched: 8. This CDR3 has 13 amino acids. Germline V gene data show CDR1 as DFQATT and CDR2 as SNEGSKA (reference sequence). CDR3 protein: CSAGTGNTNEQYF. In DNA, the CDR3 is TGCAGTGCCGGGACAGGGAACACTAACGAGCAGTACTTC.

The rearrangement uses TRBV25-1 and TRBJ1-1, with unresolved D. The CDR3 loop spans 12 amino acids. V was pared by 11 bases and J by 0 bases, with 10 bases between. Germline CDR1 reads MGHDK; CDR2 reads SYGVNS. The CDR3: CAAGPMNTEAFF. The DNA for the CDR3 is TGTGCCGCCGGACCCATGAACACTGAAGCTTTCTTT.

The chain employs TRBV27 and TRBJ2-1; the D is unclear. Germline CDR1 reads MNHEY; CDR2 reads SMNVEV (reference sequence). The CDR3 runs to 13 residues. The V and J ends lost 4 bases and 7 bases respectively, with 11 bases between them. CDR3 sequence (DNA): TGTGCCAGCAGTTCCCCGATGGCAAATGAGCAGTTCTTC. Translating it yields CASSSPMANEQFF.

This chain connects TRBV4-1 to TRBJ2-2; D gene uncertain. This CDR3 has 13 residues. V dropped 4 bases and J dropped 6 bases, with 9 bases sitting between them. Germline V CDR1 and CDR2: MGHRA, YSYEKL. The CDR3: CASSPRGPGELFF. CDR3 bases: TGCGCCAGCAGCCCACGAGGTCCCGGGGAGCTGTTTTTT.

This clonotype was observed many times. The chain combines TRBV9 with TRBJ2-2, with unresolved D. CDR1 and CDR2 (germline): SGDLS, YYNGEE. This CDR3 has 18 residues. V lost 3 bases and J lost 10, with 28 bases in between. The CDR3 DNA reads TGTGCCAGCAGCGGGCAGGTCTCCCTATCCCCACGGCGAGAGGAGCTGTTTTTT. Protein: CASSGQVSLSPRREELFF.